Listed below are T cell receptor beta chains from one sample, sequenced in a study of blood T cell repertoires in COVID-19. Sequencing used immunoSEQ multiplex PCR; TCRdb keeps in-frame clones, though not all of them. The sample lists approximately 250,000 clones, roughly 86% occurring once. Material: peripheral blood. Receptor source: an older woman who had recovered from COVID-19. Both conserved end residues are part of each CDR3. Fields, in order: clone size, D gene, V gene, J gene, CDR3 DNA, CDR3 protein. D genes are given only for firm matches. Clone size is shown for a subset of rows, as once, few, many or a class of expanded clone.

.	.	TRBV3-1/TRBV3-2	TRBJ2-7	TGTGCCAGCAGCCAAAGGGTAGGGACAAGAACCTACGAGCAGTACTTC	CASSQRVGTRTYEQYF
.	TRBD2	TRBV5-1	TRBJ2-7	TGCGCCAGCAGCTTGGATAGCGGGGGGTCCTCCTACGAGCAGTACTTC	CASSLDSGGSSYEQYF
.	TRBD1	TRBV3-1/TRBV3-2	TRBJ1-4	TGTGCCAGCAGCCAAGATCCGGGACAGGGGAGAGAAAAACTGTTTTTT	CASSQDPGQGREKLFF
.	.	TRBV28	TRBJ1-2	TGTGCCAGCACCAGCCGCCGTGGAGGTGGCTACACCTTC	CASTSRRGGGYTF
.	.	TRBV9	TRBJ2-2	TGTGCCAGCAGCGGCAGGGGTCACACCGGGGAGCTGTTTTTT	CASSGRGHTGELFF
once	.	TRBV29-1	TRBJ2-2	TGCAGCGTGGTCAGGGGAGCGGAGTCCGGGGAGCTGTTTTTT	CSVVRGAESGELFF
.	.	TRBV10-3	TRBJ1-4	TGTGCCATCAGTGAGGACAGAGAGATTAATGAAAAACTGTTTTTT	CAISEDREINEKLFF
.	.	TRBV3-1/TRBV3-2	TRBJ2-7	TGTGCCAGCAGCTCTATGCGGGCTAGCGATGACTACGAGCAGTACTTC	CASSSMRASDDYEQYF
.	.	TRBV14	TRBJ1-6	TGTGCCAGCAGCCTAATTAATTCACCCCTCCACTTT	CASSLINSPLHF
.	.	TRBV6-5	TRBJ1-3	TGTGCCGGGGGGTTTGGAAACACCATATATTTT	CAGGFGNTIYF
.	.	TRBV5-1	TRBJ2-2	TGCGCCAGCAGCTTGGGAGGGAACACCGGGGAGCTGTTTTTT	CASSLGGNTGELFF
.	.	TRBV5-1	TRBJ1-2	TGCGCCAGCAGCTTGGGTTTAGGAGGGGTTAACTATGGCTACACCTTC	CASSLGLGGVNYGYTF
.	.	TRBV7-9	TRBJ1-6	TGTGCCAGCAGCCCGTGGGGGGGACGTAAGAATTCACCCCTCCACTTT	CASSPWGGRKNSPLHF
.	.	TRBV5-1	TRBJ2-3	TGCGCCAGCAGCTTGGGGCCACAGTGGGATACGCAGTATTTT	CASSLGPQWDTQYF
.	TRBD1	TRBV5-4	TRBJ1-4	TGTGCCAGCAGCTCAACCGGGACAGTGCATGGTAAACTGTTTTTT	CASSSTGTVHGKLFF
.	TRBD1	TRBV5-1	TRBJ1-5	TGCGCCAGCAGCTTGGGACAGGGTGGTCAGCCCCAGCATTTT	CASSLGQGGQPQHF
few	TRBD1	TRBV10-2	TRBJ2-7	TGCGCCAGCAGATATGGGACAGGGTTTTATCCCTACGAGCAGTACTTC	CASRYGTGFYPYEQYF
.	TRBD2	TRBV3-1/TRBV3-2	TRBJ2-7	TGTGCCAGCAGCCAAGATATCAGCGGGGGTTACGAGCAGTACTTC	CASSQDISGGYEQYF
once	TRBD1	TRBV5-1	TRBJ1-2	TGCGCCAGCAGCATCGGACAGGAGATCTATGGCTACACCTTC	CASSIGQEIYGYTF
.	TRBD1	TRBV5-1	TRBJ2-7	TGCGCCAGCAGCTTGGAGCCGACAGGGTACGAGCAGTACTTC	CASSLEPTGYEQYF
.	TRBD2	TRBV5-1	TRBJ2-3	TGCGCCAGCAGCTTTGGACTAGCGGGACGCCGCACAGATACGCAGTATTTT	CASSFGLAGRRTDTQYF
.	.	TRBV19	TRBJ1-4	TGTGCCAGTAGTACTCGGACAGCCTCTAATGAAAAACTGTTTTTT	CASSTRTASNEKLFF
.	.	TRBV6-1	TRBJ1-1	TGTGCCAGCAGTGAAGCGCTTCTAGGAAAGGGGACAACTGAAGCTTTCTTT	CASSEALLGKGTTEAFF
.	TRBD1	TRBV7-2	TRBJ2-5	TGTGCCAGCAGCTCTAGACAGGGGGCTGAGGAGACCCAGTACTTC	CASSSRQGAEETQYF
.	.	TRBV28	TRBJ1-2	TGTGCCAGCAGAAGAACAGGGCTCGATGGCTACACCTTC	CASRRTGLDGYTF
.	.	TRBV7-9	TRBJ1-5	TGTGCCAGCAGCTCCAGGGGTTCGGATCAGCCCCAGCATTTT	CASSSRGSDQPQHF
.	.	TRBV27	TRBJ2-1	TGTGCCAGCAGTTTTGGGGGGGGCGGTTACAATGAGCAGTTCTTC	CASSFGGGGYNEQFF
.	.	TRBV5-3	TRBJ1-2	TGTGCCAGAAGCTTGGTTTCGGGGGGCCCCTTCTATGGCTACACCTTC	CARSLVSGGPFYGYTF
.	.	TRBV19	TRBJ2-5	TGTGCCAGTAGTAGCCAAGGGGGAGAGACCCAGTACTTC	CASSSQGGETQYF
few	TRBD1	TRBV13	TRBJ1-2	TGTGCCAGCAGCTTAGGCCACTCCGGGACAGGGCTTGGCTACACCTTC	CASSLGHSGTGLGYTF
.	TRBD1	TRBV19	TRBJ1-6	TGTGCCAGTAGTATGAGACAGGGAAATTCACCCCTCCACTTT	CASSMRQGNSPLHF
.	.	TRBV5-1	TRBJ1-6	TGCGCCAGCAGCTTGGCGAACAGGGATTCACCCCTCCACTTT	CASSLANRDSPLHF
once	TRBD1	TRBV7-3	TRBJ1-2	TGTGCCAGCAGCCCACTTGGGGGACAGTCCTATGGCTACACCTTC	CASSPLGGQSYGYTF
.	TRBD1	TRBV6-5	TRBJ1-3	TGTGCCAGCAGCATGGACAGGGCTACTGGAAACACCATATATTTT	CASSMDRATGNTIYF
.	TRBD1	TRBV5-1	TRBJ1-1	TGCGCCAGCAGCTCGGGACAGGGACGGTTGAACACTGAAGCTTTCTTT	CASSSGQGRLNTEAFF
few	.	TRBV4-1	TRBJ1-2	TGCGCCAGCAGCCAAGATACTTCCAGGCCAGGCGCCTATGGAGGCTACACCTTC	CASSQDTSRPGAYGGYTF
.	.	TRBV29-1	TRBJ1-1	TGCAGCGTGGAAAAGAGCACTGAAGCTTTCTTT	CSVEKSTEAFF
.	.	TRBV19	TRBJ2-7	TGTGCCAGTAGTTCGCAAAAAGCAGGGGAGCACGAGCAGTACTTC	CASSSQKAGEHEQYF
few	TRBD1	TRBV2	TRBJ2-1	TGTGCCAGCAGTGAACTCGGACAGGGGGTGATTGAGCAGTTCTTC	CASSELGQGVIEQFF
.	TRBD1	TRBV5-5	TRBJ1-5	TGTGCCAGCAGCTTGGACAGGGGGCTTCAGCCCCAGCATTTT	CASSLDRGLQPQHF
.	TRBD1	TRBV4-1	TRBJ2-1	TGCGCCAGCAGTCCCAGGGACAGGGCCTACAATGAGCAGTTCTTC	CASSPRDRAYNEQFF
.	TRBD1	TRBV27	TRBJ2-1	TGTGCCAGCAGTTTACCCCCGGGACAGGGTCTCAATGAGCAGTTCTTC	CASSLPPGQGLNEQFF
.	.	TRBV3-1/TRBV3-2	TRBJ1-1	TGTGCCAGCAGCCTCGGGAGCCTGGTATCAGTGGCTTTCTTT	CASSLGSLVSVAFF
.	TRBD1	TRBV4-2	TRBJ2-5	TGTGCCAGCAGCCAGGGGGACAGGGTTGAGACCCAGTACTTC	CASSQGDRVETQYF
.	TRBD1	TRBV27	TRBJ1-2	TGTGCCAGCAGTTTGGGGACAGGGACATTTGATGGCTACACCTTC	CASSLGTGTFDGYTF
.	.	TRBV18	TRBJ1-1	TGTGCCAGCTCCACCATGGGGGCTGCTGAAGCTTTCTTT	CASSTMGAAEAFF
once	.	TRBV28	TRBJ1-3	TGTGCCAGCAGCGACAGGACAAGATCTGGAAACACCATATATTTT	CASSDRTRSGNTIYF
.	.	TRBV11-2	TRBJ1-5	TGTGCCAGCAGCCCCGATAAGGGGCGCGACAATCAGCCCCAGCATTTT	CASSPDKGRDNQPQHF
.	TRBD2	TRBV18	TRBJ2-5	TGTGCCAGCTCACAGACTAGCGGGGGGGACCAAGAGACCCAGTACTTC	CASSQTSGGDQETQYF
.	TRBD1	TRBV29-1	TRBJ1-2	TGCAGCGTTCCCCGGACAGGGGCATATGGCTACACCTTC	CSVPRTGAYGYTF
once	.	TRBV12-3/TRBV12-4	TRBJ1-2	TGTGCCAGCAGTACGGGGTACGGCTACACCTTC	CASSTGYGYTF
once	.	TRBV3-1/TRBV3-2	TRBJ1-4	TGTGCCAGCAGCCAAGATAGGGGACAAGGTGAAAAACTGTTTTTT	CASSQDRGQGEKLFF
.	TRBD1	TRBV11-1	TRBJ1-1	TGTGCCAGCAGCTCCCCCGGGACAGGGAACACTGAAGCTTTCTTT	CASSSPGTGNTEAFF
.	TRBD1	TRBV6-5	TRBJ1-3	TGTGCCAGCAGTTACTCGTACAGGGGTGCAGGAAACACCATATATTTT	CASSYSYRGAGNTIYF
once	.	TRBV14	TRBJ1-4	TGTGCCAGCAGCCCAACAGGAGTAAAACTGTTTTTT	CASSPTGVKLFF